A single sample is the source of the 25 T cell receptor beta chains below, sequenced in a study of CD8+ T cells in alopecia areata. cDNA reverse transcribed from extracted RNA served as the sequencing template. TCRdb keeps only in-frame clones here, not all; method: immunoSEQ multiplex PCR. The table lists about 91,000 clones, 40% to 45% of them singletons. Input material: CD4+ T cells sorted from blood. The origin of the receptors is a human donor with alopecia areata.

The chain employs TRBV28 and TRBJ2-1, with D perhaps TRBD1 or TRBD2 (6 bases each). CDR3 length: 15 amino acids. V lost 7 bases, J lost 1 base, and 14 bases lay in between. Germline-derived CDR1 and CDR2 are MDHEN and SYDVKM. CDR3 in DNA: TGTGCCAGCAACCCCGTAGGGGGGTCCTACAATGAGCAGTTCTTC. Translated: CASNPVGGSYNEQFF.

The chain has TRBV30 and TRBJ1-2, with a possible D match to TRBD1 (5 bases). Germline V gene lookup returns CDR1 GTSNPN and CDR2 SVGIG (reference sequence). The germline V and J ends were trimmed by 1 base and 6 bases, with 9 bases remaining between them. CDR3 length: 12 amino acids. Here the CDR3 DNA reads TGTGCCTGGAGTGCAGGAGGGGATGGCTACACCTTC. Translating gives CAWSAGGDGYTF.

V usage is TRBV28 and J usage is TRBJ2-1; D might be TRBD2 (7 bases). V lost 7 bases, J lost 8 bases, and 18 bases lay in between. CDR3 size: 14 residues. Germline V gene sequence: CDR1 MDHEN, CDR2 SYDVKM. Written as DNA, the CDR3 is TGTGCCAGCAACTCCGCCTTAGGGGGGGATGAGCAGTTCTTC. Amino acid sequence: CASNSALGGDEQFF.

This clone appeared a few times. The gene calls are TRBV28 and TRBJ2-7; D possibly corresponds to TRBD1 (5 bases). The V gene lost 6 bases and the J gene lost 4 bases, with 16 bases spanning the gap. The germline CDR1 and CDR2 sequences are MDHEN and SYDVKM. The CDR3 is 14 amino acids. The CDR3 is CASSENRTPYEQYF. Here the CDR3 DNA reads TGTGCCAGCAGCGAAAACAGGACCCCGTACGAGCAGTACTTC.

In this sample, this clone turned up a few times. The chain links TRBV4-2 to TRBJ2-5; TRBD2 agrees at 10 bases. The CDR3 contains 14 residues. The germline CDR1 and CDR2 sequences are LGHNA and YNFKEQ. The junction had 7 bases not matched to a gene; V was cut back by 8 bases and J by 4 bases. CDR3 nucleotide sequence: TGTGCCAGCGCGGAGCGGGGGGGCGGAGAGACCCAGTACTTC. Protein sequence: CASAERGGGETQYF.

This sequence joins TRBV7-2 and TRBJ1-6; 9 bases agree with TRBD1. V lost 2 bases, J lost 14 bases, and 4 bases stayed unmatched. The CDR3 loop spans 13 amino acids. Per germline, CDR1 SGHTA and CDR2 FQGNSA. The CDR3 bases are TGTGCCAGCAGCTTATGGACAGGGGAGGCCCTCCACTTT. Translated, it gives CASSLWTGEALHF.

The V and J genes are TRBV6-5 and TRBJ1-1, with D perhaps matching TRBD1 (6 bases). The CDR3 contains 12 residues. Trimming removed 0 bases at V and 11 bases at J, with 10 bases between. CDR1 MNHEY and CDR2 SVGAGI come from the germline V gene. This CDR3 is CASSYSDRGAFF. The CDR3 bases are TGTGCCAGCAGTTACTCGGACAGAGGGGCTTTCTTT.

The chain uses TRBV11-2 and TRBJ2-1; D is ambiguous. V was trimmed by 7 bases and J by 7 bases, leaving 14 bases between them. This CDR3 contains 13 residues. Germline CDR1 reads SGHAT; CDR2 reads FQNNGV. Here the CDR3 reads CASTHRTANEQFF. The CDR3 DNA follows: TGTGCCAGCACCCACAGAACGGCGAATGAGCAGTTCTTC.

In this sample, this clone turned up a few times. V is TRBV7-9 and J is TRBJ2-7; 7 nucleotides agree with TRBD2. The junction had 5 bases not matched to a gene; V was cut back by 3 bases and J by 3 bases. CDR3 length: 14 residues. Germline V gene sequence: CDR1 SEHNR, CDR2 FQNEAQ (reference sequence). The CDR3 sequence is CASSFTGGSYEQYF. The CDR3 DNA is TGTGCCAGCAGCTTTACGGGAGGTAGCTACGAGCAGTACTTC.

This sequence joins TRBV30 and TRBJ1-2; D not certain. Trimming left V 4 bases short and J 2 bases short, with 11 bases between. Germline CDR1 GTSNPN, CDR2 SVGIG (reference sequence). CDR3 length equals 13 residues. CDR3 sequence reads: CAWILGANYGYTF. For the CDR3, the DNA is TGTGCCTGGATCCTGGGCGCCAACTATGGCTACACCTTC.

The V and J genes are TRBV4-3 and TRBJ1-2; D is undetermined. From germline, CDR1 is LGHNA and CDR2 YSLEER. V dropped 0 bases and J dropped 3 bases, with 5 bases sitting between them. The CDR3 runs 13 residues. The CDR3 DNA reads TGCGCCAGCAGCCAAGACCGTCACTATGGCTACACCTTC. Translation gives CASSQDRHYGYTF.

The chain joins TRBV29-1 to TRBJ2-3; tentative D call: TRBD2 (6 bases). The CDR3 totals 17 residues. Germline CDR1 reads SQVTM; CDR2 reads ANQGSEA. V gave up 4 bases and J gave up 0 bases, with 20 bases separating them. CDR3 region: CSVVIPVLATSTDTQYF. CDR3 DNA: TGCAGCGTTGTAATCCCTGTGCTAGCGACTAGCACAGATACGCAGTATTTT.

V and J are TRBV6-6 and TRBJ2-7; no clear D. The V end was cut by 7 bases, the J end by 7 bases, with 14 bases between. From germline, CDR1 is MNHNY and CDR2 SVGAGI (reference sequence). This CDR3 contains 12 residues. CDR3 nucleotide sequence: TGTGCCAGCACCAAGCACCCGTCGGAGCAGTACTTC. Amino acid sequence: CASTKHPSEQYF.

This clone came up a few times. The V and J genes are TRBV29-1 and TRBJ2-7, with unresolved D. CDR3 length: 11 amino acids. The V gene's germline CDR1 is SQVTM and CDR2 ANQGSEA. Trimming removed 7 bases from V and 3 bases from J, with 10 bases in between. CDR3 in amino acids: CSAAAGYEQYF. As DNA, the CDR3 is TGCAGCGCCGCGGCAGGCTACGAGCAGTACTTC.

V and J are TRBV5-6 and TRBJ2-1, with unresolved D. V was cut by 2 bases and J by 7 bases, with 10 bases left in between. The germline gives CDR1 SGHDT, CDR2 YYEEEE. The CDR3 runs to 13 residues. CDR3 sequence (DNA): TGTGCCAGCAGCTTCGAAACGACAAATGAGCAGTTCTTC. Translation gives CASSFETTNEQFF.

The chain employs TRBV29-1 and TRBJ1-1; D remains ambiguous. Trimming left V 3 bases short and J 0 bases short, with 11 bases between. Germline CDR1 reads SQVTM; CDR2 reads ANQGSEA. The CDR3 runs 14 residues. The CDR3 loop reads CSVDLTGMNTEAFF. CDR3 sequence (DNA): TGCAGCGTTGACCTGACGGGGATGAACACTGAAGCTTTCTTT.

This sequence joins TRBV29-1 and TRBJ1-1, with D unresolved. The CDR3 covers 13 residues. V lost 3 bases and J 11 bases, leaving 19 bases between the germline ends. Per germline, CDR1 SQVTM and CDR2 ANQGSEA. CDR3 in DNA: TGCAGCGTTGAGATTGGGTCAGTGGATTGGGCTTTCTTT. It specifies CSVEIGSVDWAFF.

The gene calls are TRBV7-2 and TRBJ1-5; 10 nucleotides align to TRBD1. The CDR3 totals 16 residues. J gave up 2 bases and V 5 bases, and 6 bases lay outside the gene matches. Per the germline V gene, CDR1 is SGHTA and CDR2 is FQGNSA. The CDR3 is CASSPRTGGRNQPQHF. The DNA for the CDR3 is TGTGCCAGCAGCCCAAGGACAGGGGGGCGCAATCAGCCCCAGCATTTT.

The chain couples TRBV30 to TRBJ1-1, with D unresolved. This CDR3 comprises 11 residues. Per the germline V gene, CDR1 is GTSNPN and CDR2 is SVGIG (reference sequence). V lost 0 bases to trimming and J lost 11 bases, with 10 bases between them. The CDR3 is CAWSVGGDAFF. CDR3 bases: TGTGCCTGGAGTGTAGGAGGCGACGCTTTCTTT. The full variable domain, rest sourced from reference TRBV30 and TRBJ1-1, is SQTIHQWPATLVQPVGSPLSLECTVEGTSNPNLYWYRQAAGRGLQLLFYSVGIGQISSEVPQNLSASRPQDRQFILSSKKLLLSDSGFYLCAWSVGGDAFFGQGTRLTVV.

Here the CDR3 DNA reads TGTGCCAGCAGCTACCGACTAGCGGGATACGAGCAGTACTTC. It encodes CASSYRLAGYEQYF. The rearrangement uses TRBV7-2 and TRBJ2-7, with 11 bases aligning to TRBD2. J lost 4 bases, V lost 4 bases, and 3 bases had no gene match. This CDR3 is built from 14 residues. Germline V lookup: CDR1 SGHTA, CDR2 FQGNSA.

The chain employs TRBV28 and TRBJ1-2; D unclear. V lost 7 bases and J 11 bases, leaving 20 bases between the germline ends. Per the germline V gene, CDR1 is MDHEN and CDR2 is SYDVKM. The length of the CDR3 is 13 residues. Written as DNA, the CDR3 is TGTGCCAGCACCGAGGACGTTAGAGGCGGTTACACCTTC. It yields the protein CASTEDVRGGYTF.

The CDR3: CSVGQPGQGYEQYF. The CDR3 region has the DNA TGCAGCGTTGGACAACCGGGACAGGGCTACGAGCAGTACTTC. The rearrangement uses TRBV29-1 and TRBJ2-7; 9 nucleotides line up with TRBD1. Germline V CDR1 and CDR2: SQVTM, ANQGSEA. V shed 4 bases and J 3 bases; nucleotides not matched to a gene: 7. The length of the CDR3 is 14 residues.

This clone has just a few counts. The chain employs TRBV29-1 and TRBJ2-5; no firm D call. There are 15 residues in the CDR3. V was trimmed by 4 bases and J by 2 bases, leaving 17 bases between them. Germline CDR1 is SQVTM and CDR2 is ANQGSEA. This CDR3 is CSVVQARALQETQYF. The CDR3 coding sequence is TGCAGCGTTGTGCAGGCCCGGGCCCTACAAGAGACCCAGTACTTC.

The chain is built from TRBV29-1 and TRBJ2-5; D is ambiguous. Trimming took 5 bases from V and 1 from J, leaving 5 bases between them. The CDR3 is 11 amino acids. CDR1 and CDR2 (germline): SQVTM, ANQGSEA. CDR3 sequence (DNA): TGCAGCGTTCTGACCCAAGAGACCCAGTACTTC. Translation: CSVLTQETQYF.

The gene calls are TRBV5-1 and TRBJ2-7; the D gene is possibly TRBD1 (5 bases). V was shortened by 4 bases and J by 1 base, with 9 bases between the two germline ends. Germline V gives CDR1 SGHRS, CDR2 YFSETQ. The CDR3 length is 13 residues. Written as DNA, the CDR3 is TGCGCCAGCAGCGCGGACAATTCCTACGAGCAGTACTTC. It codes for CASSADNSYEQYF.